This entry lists 15 T cell receptor beta chains sequenced from one sample in a study of shared clonotypes between healthy human individuals. Using immunoSEQ multiplex PCR, the repertoire was profiled, and TCRdb retains in-frame clones only, with some absent. This sample yields about a million clones, of which more than 65% are seen a single time; around 1.4% belongs to the top ten. The sequenced material came from memory CD4+ T cells sorted from blood. Subset denoted: CD45RA-negative fraction. The source is a man aged 18 to 29 in good health.

V gene TRBV6-1 combines with J gene TRBJ1-1; unclear D gene. In germline, CDR1 is MNHNS, CDR2 SASEGT. The CDR3 spans 11 residues. Trimming removed 8 bases at V and 2 bases at J, with 6 bases between. CDR3 in DNA: TGTGCCAGCTCCTCAAACACTGAAGCTTTCTTT. This codes for CASSSNTEAFF.

For this clone: Within the sample, other DNA sequences also encode this same CDR3. The chain has TRBV19 and TRBJ2-5, with a weak D call TRBD1 (6 bases). V lost 4 bases and J lost 4, with 10 bases in between. Germline lookup yields CDR1 LNHDA and CDR2 SQIVND (reference sequence). The CDR3 is made up of 13 amino acids. The CDR3 reads CASSRQVGETQYF. CDR3 nucleotide sequence: TGTGCCAGTAGTAGACAGGTAGGAGAGACCCAGTACTTC.

The rearrangement uses TRBV2 and TRBJ2-3; TRBD1 matches 12 bases. The germline gives CDR1 SNHLY, CDR2 FYNNEI. The CDR3 extends over 15 amino acids. J lost 5 bases, V lost 6 bases, and 6 bases had no gene match. Here the CDR3 reads CASSGGQGAGDTQYF. DNA for the CDR3: TGTGCCAGCAGCGGGGGACAGGGGGCTGGAGATACGCAGTATTTT.

The rearrangement joins TRBV29-1 to TRBJ2-1; D is uncertain. The V gene's germline CDR1 is SQVTM and CDR2 ANQGSEA. V was clipped by 4 bases and J by 0 bases, with 10 bases between them. The CDR3 totals 14 residues. Here the CDR3 reads CSVGRASSYNEQFF. The CDR3 nucleotides read TGCAGCGTTGGAAGAGCAAGCTCCTACAATGAGCAGTTCTTC.

The rearrangement uses TRBV9 and TRBJ1-6, with a tentative D call TRBD1 (6 bases). CDR1 and CDR2 from the germline V gene are SGDLS and YYNGEE. The CDR3 has 16 amino acids. Trimming took off 3 bases at V and 5 bases at J, with 15 bases between the two ends. CDR3 protein: CASSGHRERDNSPLHF. For the CDR3, the DNA is TGTGCCAGCAGCGGCCACAGGGAGAGGGATAATTCACCCCTCCACTTT. The full variable domain, completed using reference TRBV9 and TRBJ1-6, is DSGVTQTPKHLITATGQRVTLRCSPRSGDLSVYWYQQSLDQGLQFLIQYYNGEERAKGNILERFSAQQFPDLHSELNLSSLELGDSALYFCASSGHRERDNSPLHFGNGTRLTVT.

The V gene is TRBV6-1, the J gene TRBJ1-1, with D perhaps matching TRBD1 (5 bases). The CDR3 has 16 amino acids. The germline CDR1 and CDR2 sequences are MNHNS and SASEGT. Deletions cut 4 bases from V and 7 bases from J, with 22 bases between. The CDR3 nucleotides read TGTGCCAGCAGTGGCCCGCTCGATAGGAGGGGATTTGAAGCTTTCTTT. Encoded protein: CASSGPLDRRGFEAFF.

The rearrangement links TRBV6-1 to TRBJ2-3, with D possibly being TRBD2 (6 bases). This CDR3 has 15 residues. Germline CDR1 MNHNS, CDR2 SASEGT. The V gene lost 4 bases and the J gene lost 0 bases, with 11 bases spanning the gap. CDR3 amino acids: CASSGERASTDTQYF. CDR3 DNA: TGTGCCAGCAGTGGAGAGCGGGCTAGCACAGATACGCAGTATTTT.

This clone was picked up a small number of times. V and J are TRBV29-1 and TRBJ1-1, with D tentatively TRBD1 (5 bases). The CDR3 is made up of 13 amino acids. The germline CDR1 and CDR2 sequences are SQVTM and ANQGSEA. Deletions cut 5 bases from V and 0 bases from J, with 10 bases between. CDR3 in DNA: TGCAGCGTTTCCGGGACGGTGAACACTGAAGCTTTCTTT. It translates to CSVSGTVNTEAFF.

The chain joins TRBV25-1 to TRBJ2-1; TRBD2 agrees at 9 bases. V gave up 11 bases and J gave up 4 bases; unmatched junction bases: 9. In germline, CDR1 is MGHDK, CDR2 SYGVNS. The CDR3 has 14 residues. CDR3 bases: TGTGCCGCTACGTCCCTAGCGGGATACAATGAGCAGTTCTTC. It translates to CAATSLAGYNEQFF.

CDR3 residues: CSVTRQGSTTEAFF. CDR3 bases: TGCAGCGTGACAAGACAGGGAAGTACCACTGAAGCTTTCTTT. The chain couples TRBV29-1 to TRBJ1-1; TRBD1 agrees at 7 bases. CDR3 size: 14 residues. Germline V lookup: CDR1 SQVTM, CDR2 ANQGSEA. V shed 6 bases and J 4 bases; nucleotides not matched to a gene: 11.

The chain joins TRBV7-8 to TRBJ2-5; TRBD1 matches at 7 bases. Germline loops: CDR1 SGHVS, CDR2 FQNEAQ. The V and J ends lost 4 bases and 3 bases, in that order; junction bases with no gene match: 8. CDR3 length: 15 residues. The CDR3 DNA reads as TGTGCCAGCAGCTCAAGGGACAGTGTGAAAGAGACCCAGTACTTC. It is translated as CASSSRDSVKETQYF.

The rearrangement joins TRBV28 to TRBJ1-1; a weak D match, TRBD1 (6 bases). Per germline, CDR1 MDHEN and CDR2 SYDVKM. V lost 6 bases and J 12 bases, leaving 14 bases between the germline ends. The CDR3 length is 11 residues. CDR3 region: CASSTHRETFF. The CDR3 DNA reads TGTGCCAGCAGCACTCACAGGGAGACTTTCTTT.

The rearrangement links TRBV28 to TRBJ1-3, with D possibly being TRBD1 (5 bases). The CDR3 covers 20 residues. Germline V gene sequence: CDR1 MDHEN, CDR2 SYDVKM. Trimming pared 3 bases from V and 4 bases from J, leaving 28 bases between. This CDR3 reads CASSFSSRDPGRTGGNTIYF. The DNA for the CDR3 is TGTGCCAGCAGTTTCTCCTCTCGGGACCCGGGCCGAACGGGGGGAAACACCATATATTTT.

This clone was picked up a small number of times. This chain connects TRBV9 to TRBJ2-1; no firm D call. V was shortened by 0 bases and J by 4 bases, with 8 bases between the two germline ends. Germline loops: CDR1 SGDLS, CDR2 YYNGEE. This CDR3 is built from 14 residues. In nucleotides, the CDR3 is TGTGCCAGCAGCGTAGAGGGCAGATACAATGAGCAGTTCTTC. The encoded protein is CASSVEGRYNEQFF.

V is TRBV5-1 and J is TRBJ2-3, with TRBD1 matching 10 bases. Germline CDR1 SGHRS, CDR2 YFSETQ. With V trimmed by 2 bases and J by 3 bases, 12 bases remained unmatched. The CDR3 is 18 amino acids. In nucleotides, the CDR3 is TGCGCCAGCAGCTTTTTTATCAGCGGACAGGGGGTAACAGATACGCAGTATTTT. It translates to CASSFFISGQGVTDTQYF.